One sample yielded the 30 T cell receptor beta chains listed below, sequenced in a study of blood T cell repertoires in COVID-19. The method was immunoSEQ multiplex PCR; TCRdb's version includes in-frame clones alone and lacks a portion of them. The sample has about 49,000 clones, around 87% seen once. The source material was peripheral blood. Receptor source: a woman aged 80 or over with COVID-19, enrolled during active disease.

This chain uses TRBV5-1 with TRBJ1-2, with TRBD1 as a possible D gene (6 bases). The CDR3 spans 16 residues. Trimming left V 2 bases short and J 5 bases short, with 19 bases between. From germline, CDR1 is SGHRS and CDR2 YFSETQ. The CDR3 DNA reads TGCGCCAGCAGCTTCACCGGGACAAACAAGGAGTATGGCTACACCTTC. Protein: CASSFTGTNKEYGYTF.

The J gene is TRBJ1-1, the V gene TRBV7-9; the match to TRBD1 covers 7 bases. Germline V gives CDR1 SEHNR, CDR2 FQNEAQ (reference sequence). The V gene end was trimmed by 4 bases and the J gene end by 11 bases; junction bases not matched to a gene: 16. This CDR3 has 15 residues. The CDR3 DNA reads TGTGCCAGCAGCTCCAGGACAGGTGGCGCGGCTGGTGCTTTCTTT. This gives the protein CASSSRTGGAAGAFF.

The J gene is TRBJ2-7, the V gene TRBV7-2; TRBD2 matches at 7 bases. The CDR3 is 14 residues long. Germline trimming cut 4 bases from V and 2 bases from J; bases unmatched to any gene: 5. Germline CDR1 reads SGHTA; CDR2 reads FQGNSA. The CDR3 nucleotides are TGTGCCAGCAGCTATTCTAGCGGAGCCTACGAGCAGTACTTC. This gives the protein CASSYSSGAYEQYF.

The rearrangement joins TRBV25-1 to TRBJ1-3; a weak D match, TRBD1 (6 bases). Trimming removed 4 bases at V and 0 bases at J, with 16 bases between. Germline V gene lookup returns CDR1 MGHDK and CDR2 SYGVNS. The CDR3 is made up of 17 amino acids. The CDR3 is CASSVGGGHISGNTIYF. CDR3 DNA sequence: TGTGCCAGCAGTGTGGGGGGGGGACATATCTCTGGAAACACCATATATTTT. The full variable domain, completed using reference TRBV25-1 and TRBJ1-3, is EADIYQTPRYLVIGTGKKITLECSQTMGHDKMYWYQQDPGMELHLIHYSYGVNSTEKGDLSSESTVSRIRTEHFPLTLESARPSHTSQYLCASSVGGGHISGNTIYFGEGSWLTVV.

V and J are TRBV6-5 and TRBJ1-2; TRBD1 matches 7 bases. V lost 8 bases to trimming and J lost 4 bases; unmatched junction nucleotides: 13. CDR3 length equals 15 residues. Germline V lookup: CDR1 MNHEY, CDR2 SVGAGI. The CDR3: CASSRQGRGVYGYTF. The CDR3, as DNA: TGTGCCAGCTCTCGACAGGGTCGGGGAGTCTATGGCTACACCTTC.

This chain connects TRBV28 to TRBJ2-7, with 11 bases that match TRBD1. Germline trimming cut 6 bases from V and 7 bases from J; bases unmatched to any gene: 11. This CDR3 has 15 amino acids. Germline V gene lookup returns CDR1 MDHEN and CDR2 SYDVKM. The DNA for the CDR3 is TGTGCCAGCAGGCAGCACCGGGACAGGGGGTTTGAGCAGTACTTC. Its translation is CASRQHRDRGFEQYF.

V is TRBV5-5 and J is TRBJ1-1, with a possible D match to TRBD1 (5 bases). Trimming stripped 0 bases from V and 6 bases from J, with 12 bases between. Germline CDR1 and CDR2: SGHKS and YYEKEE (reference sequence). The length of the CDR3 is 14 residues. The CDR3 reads CASSLAVGGAEAFF. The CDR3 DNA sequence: TGTGCCAGCAGCTTGGCGGTTGGGGGGGCTGAAGCTTTCTTT. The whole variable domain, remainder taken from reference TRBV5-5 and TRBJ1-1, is DAGVTQSPTHLIKTRGQQVTLRCSPISGHKSVSWYQQVLGQGPQFIFQYYEKEERGRGNFPDRFSARQFPNYSSELNVNALLLGDSALYLCASSLAVGGAEAFFGQGTRLTVV.

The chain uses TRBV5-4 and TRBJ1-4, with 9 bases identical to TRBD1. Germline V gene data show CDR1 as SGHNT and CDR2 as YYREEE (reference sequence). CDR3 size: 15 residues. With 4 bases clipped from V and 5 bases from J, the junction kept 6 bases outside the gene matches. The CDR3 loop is CASSTTGTGNEKLFF. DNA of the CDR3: TGTGCCAGCAGCACGACCGGGACAGGGAATGAAAAACTGTTTTTT.

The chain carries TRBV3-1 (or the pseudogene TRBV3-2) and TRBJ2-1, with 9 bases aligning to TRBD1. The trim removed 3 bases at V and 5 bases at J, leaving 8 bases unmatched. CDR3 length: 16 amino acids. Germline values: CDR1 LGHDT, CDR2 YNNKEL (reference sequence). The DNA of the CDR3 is TGTGCCAGCAGCCATCTACAGGGGGCCCACCACAATGAGCAGTTCTTC. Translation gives CASSHLQGAHHNEQFF.

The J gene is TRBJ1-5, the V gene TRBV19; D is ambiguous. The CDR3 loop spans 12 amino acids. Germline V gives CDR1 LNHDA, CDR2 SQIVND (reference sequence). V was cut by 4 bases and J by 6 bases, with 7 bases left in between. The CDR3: CASSTLAQPQHF. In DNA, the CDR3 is TGTGCCAGTAGTACCCTAGCTCAGCCCCAGCATTTT. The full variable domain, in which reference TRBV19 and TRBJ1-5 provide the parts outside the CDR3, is DGGITQSPKYLFRKEGQNVTLSCEQNLNHDAMYWYRQDPGQGLRLIYYSQIVNDFQKGDIAEGYSVSREKKESFPLTVTSAQKNPTAFYLCASSTLAQPQHFGDGTRLSIL.

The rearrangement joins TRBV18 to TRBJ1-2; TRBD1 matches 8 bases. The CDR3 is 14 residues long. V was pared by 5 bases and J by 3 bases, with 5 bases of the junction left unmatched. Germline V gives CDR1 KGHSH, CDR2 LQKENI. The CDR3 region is CASSSGGVDYGYTF. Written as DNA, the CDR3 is TGTGCCAGCTCATCAGGGGGCGTCGACTATGGCTACACCTTC.

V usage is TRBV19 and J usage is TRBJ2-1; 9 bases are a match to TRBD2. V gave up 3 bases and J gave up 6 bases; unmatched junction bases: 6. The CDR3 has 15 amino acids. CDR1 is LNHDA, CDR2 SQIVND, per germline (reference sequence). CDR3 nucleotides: TGTGCCAGTAGTATCGAGGGACTAGCAACCAATGAGCAGTTCTTC. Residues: CASSIEGLATNEQFF.

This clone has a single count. CDR3 nucleotides: TGTGCCAGCAGCTTAGGGATAACAGGGGACGGCATATATTTT. This codes for CASSLGITGDGIYF. The V and J genes are TRBV7-9 and TRBJ1-3, with 7 bases matching TRBD1. This CDR3 has 14 residues. Looked up from germline, CDR1 is SEHNR and CDR2 is FQNEAQ (reference sequence). V was pared by 1 base and J by 12 bases, with 9 bases of the junction left unmatched.

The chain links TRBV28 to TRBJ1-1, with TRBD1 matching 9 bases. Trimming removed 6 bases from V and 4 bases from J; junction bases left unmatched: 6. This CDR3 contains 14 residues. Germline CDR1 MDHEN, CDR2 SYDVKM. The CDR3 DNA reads TGTGCCAGCAGACGGGACAGGGAAAGCACTGAAGCTTTCTTT. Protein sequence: CASRRDRESTEAFF.

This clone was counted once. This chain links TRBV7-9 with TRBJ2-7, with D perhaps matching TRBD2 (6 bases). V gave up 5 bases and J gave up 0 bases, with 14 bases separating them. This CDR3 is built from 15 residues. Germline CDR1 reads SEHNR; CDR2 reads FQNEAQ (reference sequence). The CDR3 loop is CASSEVGDSSYEQYF. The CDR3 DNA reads TGTGCCAGCAGCGAAGTAGGGGACTCCTCCTACGAGCAGTACTTC.

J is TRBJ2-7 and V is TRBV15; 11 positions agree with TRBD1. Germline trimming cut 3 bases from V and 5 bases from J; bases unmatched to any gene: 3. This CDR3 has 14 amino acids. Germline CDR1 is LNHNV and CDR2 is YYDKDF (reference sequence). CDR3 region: CATSRGTGGNEQYF. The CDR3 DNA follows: TGTGCCACCAGCAGGGGGACAGGGGGGAACGAGCAGTACTTC.

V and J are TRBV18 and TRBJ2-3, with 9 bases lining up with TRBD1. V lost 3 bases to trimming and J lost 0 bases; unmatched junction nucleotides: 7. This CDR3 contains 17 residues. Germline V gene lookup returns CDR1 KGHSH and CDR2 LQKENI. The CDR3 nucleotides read TGTGCCAGCTCACCCAGACAGGGGGGGCCTAGCACAGATACGCAGTATTTT. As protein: CASSPRQGGPSTDTQYF.

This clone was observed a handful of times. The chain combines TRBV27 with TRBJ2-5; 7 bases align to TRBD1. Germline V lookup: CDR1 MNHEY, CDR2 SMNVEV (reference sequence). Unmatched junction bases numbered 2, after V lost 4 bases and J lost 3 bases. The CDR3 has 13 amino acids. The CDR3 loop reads CASSYGTEETQYF. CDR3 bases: TGTGCCAGCAGTTATGGGACAGAAGAGACCCAGTACTTC.

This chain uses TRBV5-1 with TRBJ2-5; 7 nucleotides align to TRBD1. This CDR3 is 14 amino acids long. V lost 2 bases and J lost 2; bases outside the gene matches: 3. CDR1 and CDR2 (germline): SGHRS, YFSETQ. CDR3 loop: CASSFVTGQETQYF. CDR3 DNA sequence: TGCGCCAGCAGCTTCGTGACAGGGCAAGAGACCCAGTACTTC. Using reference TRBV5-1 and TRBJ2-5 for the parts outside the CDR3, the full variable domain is KAGVTQTPRYLIKTRGQQVTLSCSPISGHRSVSWYQQTPGQGLQFLFEYFSETQRNKGNFPGRFSGRQFSNSRSEMNVSTLELGDSALYLCASSFVTGQETQYFGPGTRLLVL.

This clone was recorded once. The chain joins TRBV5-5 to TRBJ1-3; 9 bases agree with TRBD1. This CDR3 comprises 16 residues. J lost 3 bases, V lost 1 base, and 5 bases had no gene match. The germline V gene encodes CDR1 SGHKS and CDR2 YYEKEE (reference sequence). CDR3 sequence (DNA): TGTGCCAGCAGCTTGTCACAGGGGGCTCGTGGAAACACCATATATTTT. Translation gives CASSLSQGARGNTIYF.

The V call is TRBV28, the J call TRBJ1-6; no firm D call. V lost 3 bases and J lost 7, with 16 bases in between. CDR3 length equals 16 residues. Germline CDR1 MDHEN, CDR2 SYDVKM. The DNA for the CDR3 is TGTGCCAGCAGTTTTGTTGCCGGGATGGGAAATTCACCCCTCCACTTT. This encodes CASSFVAGMGNSPLHF.

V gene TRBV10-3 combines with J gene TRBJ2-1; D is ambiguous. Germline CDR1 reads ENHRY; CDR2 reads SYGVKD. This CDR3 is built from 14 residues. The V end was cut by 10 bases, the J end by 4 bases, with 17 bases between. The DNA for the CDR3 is TGTGCCACCAGCTTCTCAGACATTTACAATGAGCAGTTCTTC. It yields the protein CATSFSDIYNEQFF.

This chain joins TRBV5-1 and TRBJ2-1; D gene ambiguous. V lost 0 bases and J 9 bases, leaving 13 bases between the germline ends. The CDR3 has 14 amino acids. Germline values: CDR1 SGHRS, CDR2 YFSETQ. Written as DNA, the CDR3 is TGCGCCAGCAGCTTGGACTCTAGTTTTGGTGAGCAGTTCTTC. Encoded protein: CASSLDSSFGEQFF.

CDR3 residues: CATRGASGIGETQYF. The DNA for the CDR3 is TGTGCCACGCGGGGGGCTAGCGGGATCGGAGAGACCCAGTACTTC. V usage is TRBV19 and J usage is TRBJ2-5; 9 nucleotides align to TRBD2. V was pared by 10 bases and J by 4 bases, with 13 bases of the junction left unmatched. CDR1 is LNHDA and CDR2 is SQIVND in the germline V gene (reference sequence). The length of the CDR3 is 15 residues.

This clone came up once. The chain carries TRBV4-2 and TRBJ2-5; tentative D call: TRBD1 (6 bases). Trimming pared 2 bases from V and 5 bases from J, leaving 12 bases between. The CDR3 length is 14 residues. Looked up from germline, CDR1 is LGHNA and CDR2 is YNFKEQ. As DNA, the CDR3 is TGTGCCAGCAGCCAACCCACTAGGGGGGAGACCCAGTACTTC. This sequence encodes CASSQPTRGETQYF.

The CDR3, as DNA: TGTGCCAGCAGCTCAGCAGGGGCGGGCACAGATACGCAGTATTTT. It yields the protein CASSSAGAGTDTQYF. The chain joins TRBV7-9 to TRBJ2-3, with D perhaps TRBD1 (6 bases). This CDR3 has 15 amino acids. Trimming stripped 4 bases from V and 1 base from J, with 12 bases between. The V gene's germline CDR1 is SEHNR and CDR2 FQNEAQ (reference sequence).

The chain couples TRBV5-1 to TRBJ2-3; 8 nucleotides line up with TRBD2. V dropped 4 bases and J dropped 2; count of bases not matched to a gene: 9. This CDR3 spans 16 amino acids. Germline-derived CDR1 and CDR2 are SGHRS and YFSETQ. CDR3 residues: CASSLVGGALTDTQYF. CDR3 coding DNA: TGCGCCAGCAGCCTGGTCGGGGGGGCCCTCACAGATACGCAGTATTTT.

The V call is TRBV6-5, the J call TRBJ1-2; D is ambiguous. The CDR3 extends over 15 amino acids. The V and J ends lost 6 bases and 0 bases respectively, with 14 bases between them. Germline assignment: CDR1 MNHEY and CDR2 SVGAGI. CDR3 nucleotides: TGTGCCAGCAGGTCCGGCCGGGGAGCTAACTATGGCTACACCTTC. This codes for CASRSGRGANYGYTF.

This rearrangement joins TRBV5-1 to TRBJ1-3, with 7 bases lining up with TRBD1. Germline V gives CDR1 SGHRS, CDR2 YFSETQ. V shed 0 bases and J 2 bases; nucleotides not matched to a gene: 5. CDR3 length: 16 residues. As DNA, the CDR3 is TGCGCCAGCAGCTTGGCAGGGACAGCCCCTGGAAACACCATATATTTT. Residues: CASSLAGTAPGNTIYF. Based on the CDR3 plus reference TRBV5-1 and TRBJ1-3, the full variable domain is KAGVTQTPRYLIKTRGQQVTLSCSPISGHRSVSWYQQTPGQGLQFLFEYFSETQRNKGNFPGRFSGRQFSNSRSEMNVSTLELGDSALYLCASSLAGTAPGNTIYFGEGSWLTVV.

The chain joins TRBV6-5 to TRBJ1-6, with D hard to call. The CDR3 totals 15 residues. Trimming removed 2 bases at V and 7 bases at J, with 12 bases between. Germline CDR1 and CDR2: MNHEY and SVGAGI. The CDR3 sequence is CASSYARSRNSPLHF. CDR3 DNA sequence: TGTGCCAGCAGTTACGCTCGGTCCCGCAATTCACCCCTCCACTTT.